One sample yielded the 20 T cell receptor beta chains listed below, sequenced in a study of T cell changes during pregnancy in multiple sclerosis. The table came from immunoSEQ multiplex PCR; TCRdb's copy has only in-frame clones and leaves some out. The sample includes some 87,000 clones, around 92% seen only once; the top ten take around 2.5%. The sequencing used peripheral blood, collected in the first trimester of pregnancy. The receptors shown here come from a female donor with multiple sclerosis, enrolled in a pregnancy study.

V gene TRBV7-9 combines with J gene TRBJ2-3, with 11 bases matching TRBD1. This CDR3 contains 15 residues. CDR1 SEHNR and CDR2 FQNEAQ come from the germline V gene (reference sequence). V shed 5 bases and J 3 bases; nucleotides not matched to a gene: 4. CDR3 in amino acids: CASSLGQGATDTQYF. The CDR3 DNA is TGTGCCAGCAGCCTCGGACAGGGGGCGACAGATACGCAGTATTTT. Full variable domain (missing parts from reference TRBV7-9 and TRBJ2-3): DTGVSQNPRHKITKRGQNVTFRCDPISEHNRLYWYRQTLGQGPEFLTYFQNEAQLEKSRLLSDRFSAERPKGSFSTLEIQRTEQGDSAMYLCASSLGQGATDTQYFGPGTRLTVL.

The chain employs TRBV6-6 and TRBJ1-2; a weak D match, TRBD1 (5 bases). CDR3 length equals 16 residues. Trimming left V 5 bases short and J 3 bases short, with 19 bases between. Germline V gene data show CDR1 as MNHNY and CDR2 as SVGAGI (reference sequence). CDR3 bases: TGTGCCAGCAGTCTCACGACAGTACCCCTCTACTATGGCTACACCTTC. As protein: CASSLTTVPLYYGYTF.

V usage is TRBV30 and J usage is TRBJ2-5; 10 bases match TRBD2. Losses at the gene ends were 3 bases for V and 3 bases for J; bases not matched to a gene: 13. Germline V CDR1 and CDR2: GTSNPN, SVGIG (reference sequence). The CDR3 covers 17 residues. The CDR3 loop reads CAWSDASRTSGKETQYF. Here the CDR3 DNA reads TGTGCCTGGAGCGACGCCTCCAGGACTAGCGGAAAAGAGACCCAGTACTTC.

The chain recombines TRBV9 with TRBJ2-2, with TRBD2 matching 13 bases. J lost 5 bases, V lost 4 bases, and 11 bases had no gene match. In germline, CDR1 is SGDLS, CDR2 YYNGEE. The CDR3 runs to 18 residues. The CDR3 bases are TGTGCCAGCAGCCGAGGACTAGCGGGAGAATATAGAACCGGGGAGCTGTTTTTT. Amino acids: CASSRGLAGEYRTGELFF.

The CDR3 coding sequence is TGTGCCAGCAGCTTGACTAGCAATGAGCAGTTCTTC. Translated, it gives CASSLTSNEQFF. The J gene is TRBJ2-1, the V gene TRBV5-4, with D perhaps matching TRBD2 (5 bases). V was clipped by 1 base and J by 6 bases, with 5 bases between them. The germline gives CDR1 SGHNT, CDR2 YYREEE (reference sequence). The CDR3 has 12 amino acids. The variable domain in full, with the rest retrieved from reference TRBV5-4 and TRBJ2-1, is ETGVTQSPTHLIKTRGQQVTLRCSSQSGHNTVSWYQQALGQGPQFIFQYYREEENGRGNFPPRFSGLQFPNYSSELNVNALELDDSALYLCASSLTSNEQFFGPGTRLTVL.

This chain uses TRBV6-5 with TRBJ1-3, with D perhaps matching TRBD1 (5 bases). Trimming removed 6 bases at V and 7 bases at J, with 16 bases between. Germline CDR1 is MNHEY and CDR2 is SVGAGI. This CDR3 contains 14 residues. CDR3 sequence: CASSPAGDLNTIYF. The CDR3 region has the DNA TGTGCCAGCAGCCCGGCCGGGGACTTGAACACCATATATTTT.

This rearrangement joins TRBV5-4 to TRBJ1-4, with D possibly being TRBD1 (6 bases). From germline, CDR1 is SGHNT and CDR2 YYREEE (reference sequence). This CDR3 is 16 amino acids long. V was cut by 4 bases and J by 6 bases, with 19 bases left in between. The CDR3 is CASSAGGGPGDEKLFF. CDR3 nucleotide sequence: TGTGCCAGCAGCGCTGGAGGCGGGCCAGGGGATGAAAAACTGTTTTTT.

This rearrangement joins TRBV27 to TRBJ2-3; 8 bases fit TRBD2. The CDR3 has 16 residues. CDR1 and CDR2 from the germline V gene are MNHEY and SMNVEV (reference sequence). The ends lost 4 bases at V and 6 bases at J; junction bases unmatched: 12. In DNA form, the CDR3 reads TGTGCCAGCAGTTCCCCCACGGGAGGGCCAAGGGATACGCAGTATTTT. Protein: CASSSPTGGPRDTQYF.

The rearrangement uses TRBV23-1 and TRBJ2-3; 9 bases map to TRBD1. TRBV23-1 has ORF status, its function being uncertain. The CDR3 runs 20 residues. The trim removed 0 bases at V and 1 base at J, leaving 14 bases unmatched. CDR3 sequence: CASSQSHGTGLFRGTDTQYF. Here the CDR3 DNA reads TGCGCCAGCAGTCAATCTCATGGGACAGGGCTGTTTCGGGGCACAGATACGCAGTATTTT.

This clone has only one observation. The rearrangement links TRBV11-3 to TRBJ2-2, with a possible D match to TRBD1 (6 bases). The CDR3 loop spans 16 amino acids. Per germline, CDR1 SGHNT and CDR2 YENEEA. The V and J ends lost 0 bases and 4 bases respectively, with 12 bases between them. This CDR3 is CASSLDEGVGTGELFF. CDR3 nucleotide sequence: TGTGCCAGCAGCTTAGATGAGGGGGTCGGCACCGGGGAGCTGTTTTTT.

This chain links TRBV5-6 with TRBJ2-7, with 7 bases identical to TRBD1. The V segment lost 0 bases and the J segment 2 bases; nucleotides outside the gene matches: 2. The CDR3 runs to 14 residues. Germline V CDR1 and CDR2: SGHDT, YYEEEE. As DNA, the CDR3 is TGTGCCAGCAGCTTGGGGACAGGTCCCTACGAGCAGTACTTC. Encoded protein: CASSLGTGPYEQYF.

The V gene is TRBV4-2, the J gene TRBJ1-1; 7 nucleotides match TRBD1. Unmatched junction bases numbered 4, after V lost 0 bases and J lost 0 bases. The CDR3 is 16 residues long. Germline values: CDR1 LGHNA, CDR2 YNFKEQ. CDR3 residues: CASSQEGTGVNTEAFF. The CDR3 nucleotides read TGTGCCAGCAGCCAAGAGGGAACAGGGGTGAACACTGAAGCTTTCTTT.

This chain uses TRBV9 with TRBJ1-3; possibly TRBD1 for D (5 bases). Trimming shortened V by 4 bases and J by 2 bases, and 16 bases separated the two germline ends. Germline V gene data show CDR1 as SGDLS and CDR2 as YYNGEE. CDR3 length: 16 amino acids. CDR3 in DNA: TGTGCCAGCAGCCCCTTTGGAGTAGGGGCTGGAAACACCATATATTTT. Translating gives CASSPFGVGAGNTIYF.

The chain employs TRBV27 and TRBJ1-2; TRBD1 matches at 12 bases. With 5 bases clipped from V and 7 bases from J, the junction kept 5 bases outside the gene matches. CDR3 size: 14 residues. The V gene's germline CDR1 is MNHEY and CDR2 SMNVEV (reference sequence). The CDR3 loop reads CASSNRDRGLGYTF. The CDR3 DNA reads as TGTGCCAGCAGTAACCGGGACAGGGGGCTTGGCTACACCTTC.

This rearrangement joins TRBV28 to TRBJ2-1; 13 bases align to TRBD2. The CDR3 is 14 amino acids. Trimming cost V 6 bases and J 5 bases; bases outside gene matches: 1. The germline CDR1 and CDR2 sequences are MDHEN and SYDVKM. As DNA, the CDR3 is TGTGCCAGCAGGGGGACTAGCGGGAACAATGAGCAGTTCTTC. Its protein is CASRGTSGNNEQFF. Combining the CDR3 with reference TRBV28 and TRBJ2-1 gives the whole variable domain DVKVTQSSRYLVKRTGEKVFLECVQDMDHENMFWYRQDPGLGLRLIYFSYDVKMKEKGDIPEGYSVSREKKERFSLILESASTNQTSMYLCASRGTSGNNEQFFGPGTRLTVL.

The J gene is TRBJ2-7, the V gene TRBV30; 8 bases line up with TRBD1. The germline gives CDR1 GTSNPN, CDR2 SVGIG (reference sequence). The CDR3 spans 14 residues. V gave up 4 bases and J gave up 3 bases; unmatched junction bases: 8. Here the CDR3 DNA reads TGTGCCTGGACCATCAGGGGGCGGGGCTACGAGCAGTACTTC. It specifies CAWTIRGRGYEQYF.

The chain combines TRBV9 with TRBJ1-1; D not certain. Trimming stripped 2 bases from V and 0 bases from J, with 11 bases between. From germline, CDR1 is SGDLS and CDR2 YYNGEE. The CDR3 is 15 amino acids. The CDR3 is CASSVNGLLNTEAFF. The CDR3 DNA reads as TGTGCCAGCAGCGTTAATGGACTCTTGAACACTGAAGCTTTCTTT.

V is TRBV11-2 and J is TRBJ2-1; no clear D gene. This CDR3 is 12 amino acids long. The V gene lost 6 bases and the J gene lost 9 bases, with 12 bases spanning the gap. CDR1 is SGHAT, CDR2 FQNNGV, per germline. CDR3 amino acids: CASSSVAGEQFF. As DNA, the CDR3 is TGTGCCAGCAGTTCGGTAGCCGGTGAGCAGTTCTTC.

The chain carries TRBV5-1 and TRBJ2-4, with D tentatively TRBD2 (5 bases). There are 14 residues in the CDR3. Germline V gene sequence: CDR1 SGHRS, CDR2 YFSETQ. Deletions cut 4 bases from V and 8 bases from J, with 16 bases between. In DNA, the CDR3 is TGCGCCAGCAGCATTGTCGGAGGCCAGGACATTCAGTACTTC. It is translated as CASSIVGGQDIQYF.

The CDR3 coding sequence is TGTGCCAGCAGCTTAAGAGCGGCCCCTGGGGGGACTTACGAGCAGTACTTC. Protein product: CASSLRAAPGGTYEQYF. The rearrangement joins TRBV7-2 to TRBJ2-7, with D possibly being TRBD2 (6 bases). CDR1 SGHTA and CDR2 FQGNSA come from the germline V gene. V was trimmed by 2 bases and J by 4 bases, leaving 21 bases between them. The CDR3 covers 17 residues.